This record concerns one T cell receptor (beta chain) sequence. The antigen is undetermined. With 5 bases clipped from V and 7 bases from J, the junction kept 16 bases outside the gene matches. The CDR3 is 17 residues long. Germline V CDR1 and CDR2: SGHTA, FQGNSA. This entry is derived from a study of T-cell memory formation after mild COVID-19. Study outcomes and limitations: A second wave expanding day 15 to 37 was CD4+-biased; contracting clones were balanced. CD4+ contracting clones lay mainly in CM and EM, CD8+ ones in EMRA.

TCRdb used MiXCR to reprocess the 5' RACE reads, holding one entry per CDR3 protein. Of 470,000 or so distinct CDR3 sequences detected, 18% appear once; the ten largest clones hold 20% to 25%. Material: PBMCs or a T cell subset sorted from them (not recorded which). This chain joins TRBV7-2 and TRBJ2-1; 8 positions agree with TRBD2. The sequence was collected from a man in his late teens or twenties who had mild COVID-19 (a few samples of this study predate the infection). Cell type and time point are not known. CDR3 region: CASSPISLAAEGNEQFF. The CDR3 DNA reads TGTGCCAGCAGCCCAATCTCACTAGCGGCCGAAGGGAATGAGCAGTTCTTC.